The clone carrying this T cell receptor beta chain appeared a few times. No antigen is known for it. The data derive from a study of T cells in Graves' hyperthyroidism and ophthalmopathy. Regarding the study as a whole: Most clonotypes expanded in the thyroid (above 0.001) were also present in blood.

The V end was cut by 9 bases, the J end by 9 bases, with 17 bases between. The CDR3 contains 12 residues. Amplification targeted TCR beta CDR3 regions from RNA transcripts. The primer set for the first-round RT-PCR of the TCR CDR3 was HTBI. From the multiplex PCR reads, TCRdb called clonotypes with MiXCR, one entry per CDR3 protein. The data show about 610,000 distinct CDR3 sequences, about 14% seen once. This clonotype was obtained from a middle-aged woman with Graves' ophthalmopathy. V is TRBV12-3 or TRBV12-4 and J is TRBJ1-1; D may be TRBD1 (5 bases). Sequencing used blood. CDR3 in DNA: TGTGCCAGTTGGGACGGAGATGACCAAGCTTTCTTT. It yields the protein CASWDGDDQAFF.